The 20 T cell receptor beta chains below all came from one sample that was sequenced in a study of beta chain features in type 1 diabetes. Study conclusions and caveats: Moderately but significantly shorter TCRB CDR3s were found in Type 1 diabetes patients in all four CD4+ subsets.

Their specific antigens are unknown. Sequencing targeted expressed TCRB transcripts, as all isolated RNA had been reverse transcribed. The data were produced by immunoSEQ multiplex PCR, yet TCRdb's version contains in-frame clones alone and is incomplete. The data show about 650,000 clones, over 10% seen once. Sequencing was done on a sample of naive CD4+ T cells from blood. The receptors originated from a man aged 25 to 45 with type 1 diabetes.

V is TRBV2 and J is TRBJ2-5; 8 bases match TRBD1. Germline trimming cut 6 bases from V and 9 bases from J; bases unmatched to any gene: 6. The CDR3 runs to 12 residues. Looked up from germline, CDR1 is SNHLY and CDR2 is FYNNEI. The CDR3 nucleotides read TGTGCCAGCAGGGTGACAGGGGCCGCCCAGTACTTC. This gives the protein CASRVTGAAQYF.

The chain joins TRBV5-1 to TRBJ2-7, with TRBD1 matching over 10 bases. J was trimmed by 3 bases and V by 0 bases; bases with no gene match: 3. The CDR3 contains 15 residues. Germline CDR1 SGHRS, CDR2 YFSETQ. The CDR3 spells CASSLGGTGVYEQYF. The CDR3 coding sequence is TGCGCCAGCAGCTTGGGCGGGACAGGGGTCTACGAGCAGTACTTC.

This clone was found a few times. The rearrangement joins TRBV7-2 to TRBJ2-5; D not resolved. CDR3 length equals 16 residues. Trimming cost V 1 base and J 5 bases, with 17 bases left between them. The germline V gene has CDR1 SGHTA and CDR2 FQGNSA. This CDR3 is CASSLGAPTERETQYF. CDR3 sequence (DNA): TGTGCCAGCAGCTTAGGGGCCCCTACAGAGAGGGAGACCCAGTACTTC. The full variable domain, completed using reference TRBV7-2 and TRBJ2-5, is GAGVSQSPSNKVTEKGKDVELRCDPISGHTALYWYRQSLGQGLEFLIYFQGNSAPDKSGLPSDRFSAERTGGSVSTLTIQRTQQEDSAVYLCASSLGAPTERETQYFGPGTRLLVL.

The chain combines TRBV19 with TRBJ2-1; D assignment may be TRBD1 or TRBD2 (5 bases each). Germline V gives CDR1 LNHDA, CDR2 SQIVND (reference sequence). The CDR3 totals 16 residues. V dropped 1 base and J dropped 2 bases, with 12 bases sitting between them. CDR3 sequence: CASSIGPGRPYNEQFF. The CDR3, as DNA: TGTGCCAGTAGTATAGGGCCGGGGCGCCCCTACAATGAGCAGTTCTTC.

A remark on this clone: Other DNA sequences within the sample encode an identical CDR3. The V and J genes are TRBV28 and TRBJ2-1; D gene uncertain. The CDR3 totals 12 residues. V lost 2 bases, J lost 2 bases, and 1 base lay in between. Germline CDR1 reads MDHEN; CDR2 reads SYDVKM. CDR3 in amino acids: CASSLPYNEQFF. DNA for the CDR3: TGTGCCAGCAGTTTACCCTACAATGAGCAGTTCTTC. Full variable domain (remainder filled in from reference TRBV28 and TRBJ2-1): DVKVTQSSRYLVKRTGEKVFLECVQDMDHENMFWYRQDPGLGLRLIYFSYDVKMKEKGDIPEGYSVSREKKERFSLILESASTNQTSMYLCASSLPYNEQFFGPGTRLTVL.

This clone turned up a few times. The chain joins TRBV5-1 to TRBJ2-3; D gene ambiguous. The CDR3 has 14 residues. V lost 0 bases and J lost 7, with 12 bases in between. Germline V gene sequence: CDR1 SGHRS, CDR2 YFSETQ. CDR3 nucleotides: TGCGCCAGCAGCTTGGGGGCAGGATCGAATACGCAGTATTTT. Protein product: CASSLGAGSNTQYF.

The rearrangement joins TRBV12-5 to TRBJ2-1, with TRBD2 matching 9 bases. The germline CDR1 and CDR2 sequences are LGHNT and FRNRAP. The J segment lost 15 bases and the V segment lost 9 bases, leaving 9 bases of the junction unmatched. The CDR3 is 11 residues long. The DNA for the CDR3 is TGTGCTAGGCGTTGCCGAGCGGGGGGGTTCTTC. Its translation: CARRCRAGGFF.

About this clone: Other nucleotide sequences from this sample produce the same CDR3. J is TRBJ1-3 and V is TRBV5-6; 7 bases are shared with TRBD1. The CDR3 has 14 amino acids. The V segment lost 2 bases and the J segment 4 bases; nucleotides outside the gene matches: 3. Germline values: CDR1 SGHDT, CDR2 YYEEEE. The CDR3 loop is CASSLRGPGNTIYF. The DNA for the CDR3 is TGTGCCAGCAGCTTAAGGGGGCCGGGAAACACCATATATTTT.

CDR3 DNA sequence: TGTGCCAGTAGTCCGCTAGCGGGGGATTCCAGCTCCTACAATGAGCAGTTCTTC. This translates into CASSPLAGDSSSYNEQFF. The chain employs TRBV19 and TRBJ2-1, with 10 bases aligning to TRBD2. The CDR3 contains 18 residues. The germline CDR1 and CDR2 sequences are LNHDA and SQIVND (reference sequence). J lost 0 bases, V lost 5 bases, and 10 bases had no gene match.

Only a few counts were recorded for this clone. V gene TRBV7-9 combines with J gene TRBJ2-3; tentative D call: TRBD1 (5 bases). This CDR3 region has 13 residues. Germline lookup yields CDR1 SEHNR and CDR2 FQNEAQ (reference sequence). V was pared by 4 bases and J by 2 bases, with 7 bases between. The CDR3 region is CASSWGTTDTQYF. The CDR3 bases are TGTGCCAGCAGCTGGGGCACCACAGATACGCAGTATTTT.

This clone was seen a few times. The gene calls are TRBV6-5 and TRBJ2-6, with D unclear. The CDR3 totals 16 residues. Trimming shortened V by 2 bases and J by 1 base, and 9 bases separated the two germline ends. Germline CDR1 and CDR2: MNHEY and SVGAGI. CDR3 sequence (DNA): TGTGCCAGCAGTTACCGCGGCAGGTCTGGGGCCAACGTCCTGACTTTC. Translating it yields CASSYRGRSGANVLTF.

This clone was counted between two and nine times. The V gene is TRBV4-3, the J gene TRBJ2-3; D remains ambiguous. CDR1 is LGHNA and CDR2 is YSLEER in the germline V gene. The CDR3 consists of 13 residues. The ends were cut back, 4 bases at V and 6 bases at J, with 11 bases in the middle. The CDR3 coding sequence is TGCGCCAGCAGCCCTGGTTCGCGGGATACGCAGTATTTT. This gives the protein CASSPGSRDTQYF.

This clone came up a few times. The gene calls are TRBV11-3 and TRBJ2-6; D is uncertain. V was cut by 1 base and J by 0 bases, with 4 bases left in between. Germline CDR1 SGHNT, CDR2 YENEEA. This CDR3 has 15 amino acids. The CDR3 protein is CASSLGASGANVLTF. The CDR3 DNA reads as TGTGCCAGCAGCTTAGGGGCCTCTGGGGCCAACGTCCTGACTTTC.

This clone was found a few times. The chain joins TRBV5-1 to TRBJ1-3, with TRBD1 as a possible D gene (5 bases). CDR1 is SGHRS, CDR2 YFSETQ, per germline. The CDR3 covers 15 residues. V was cut by 4 bases and J by 3 bases, with 14 bases left in between. The DNA for the CDR3 is TGCGCCAGCAGCCCGGCTCAGGGTGGTGGAAACACCATATATTTT. The encoded protein is CASSPAQGGGNTIYF.

The genes are TRBV27 and TRBJ1-2; D is unresolved. Germline CDR1 reads MNHEY; CDR2 reads SMNVEV (reference sequence). The germline V and J ends were trimmed by 5 bases and 7 bases, with 20 bases remaining between them. This CDR3 comprises 15 residues. The CDR3 DNA reads TGTGCCAGCAGTCAATACAGAAACCCGGGATCTGGCTACACCTTC. This gives the protein CASSQYRNPGSGYTF.

The chain carries TRBV5-6 and TRBJ2-7; D gene uncertain. The CDR3 length is 12 residues. CDR1 SGHDT and CDR2 YYEEEE come from the germline V gene. With 0 bases removed from V and 3 bases from J, the gap between germline ends came to 4 bases. CDR3 loop: CASSLVGYEQYF. The CDR3 DNA reads as TGTGCCAGCAGCTTGGTCGGCTACGAGCAGTACTTC.

The V call is TRBV2, the J call TRBJ2-3; D unresolved. V was clipped by 4 bases and J by 0 bases, with 11 bases between them. The CDR3 contains 15 residues. CDR1 and CDR2 (germline): SNHLY, FYNNEI. CDR3 in amino acids: CASSGTSTSTDTQYF. CDR3 nucleotides: TGTGCCAGCAGTGGAACTTCTACTAGCACAGATACGCAGTATTTT. Filled out from reference TRBV2 and TRBJ2-3, the complete variable domain reads EPEVTQTPSHQVTQMGQEVILRCVPISNHLYFYWYRQILGQKVEFLVSFYNNEISEKSEIFDDQFSVERPDGSNFTLKIRSTKLEDSAMYFCASSGTSTSTDTQYFGPGTRLTVL.

The chain links TRBV5-1 to TRBJ1-1; D remains unclear. Germline CDR1 reads SGHRS; CDR2 reads YFSETQ. V was cut by 7 bases and J by 1 base, with 8 bases left in between. The CDR3 runs to 12 residues. CDR3 nucleotides: TGCGCCAGCGGTTCGGGGAACACTGAAGCTTTCTTT. Translation gives CASGSGNTEAFF.

This clone was counted only a few times. This rearrangement joins TRBV29-1 to TRBJ1-1; D may be TRBD1 (5 bases). Between the trimmed V and J ends, which lost 7 bases and 5 bases, there was a span of 11 bases. This CDR3 spans 11 amino acids. Germline lookup yields CDR1 SQVTM and CDR2 ANQGSEA. CDR3 in amino acids: CSGDDRTEAFF. DNA of the CDR3: TGCAGCGGGGACGATCGGACTGAAGCTTTCTTT.

This clone was detected only a few times. This chain uses TRBV6-4 with TRBJ2-3, with 11 bases matching TRBD2. CDR1 is MRHNA, CDR2 SNTAGT, per germline. J was trimmed by 3 bases and V by 4 bases; bases with no gene match: 6. The CDR3 covers 16 residues. DNA for the CDR3: TGTGCCAGCAGTGCCGCGACTAGCGGGGCGACAGATACGCAGTATTTT. Its protein product is CASSAATSGATDTQYF.